This TCR beta chain was obtained from a study of T cells expressing NK-cell markers. The length of the CDR3 is 15 residues. The germline V gene encodes CDR1 SGHRS and CDR2 YFSETQ. UMI-tagged 5'RACE template switching yielded the TCR beta cDNA. TCRdb reprocessed the 5' RACE reads and stores each CDR3 protein as one record, lacking DNA. Seen in this sample are a few hundred thousand distinct CDR3 sequences; the ten most common clones hold 0.39%. The V call is TRBV5-1, the J call TRBJ2-2. The sequence derives from a man aged 18 to 35 in good health. Sequenced: blood T cells: a sorted CD56 or NKG2C T cell subset, CD4+ or CD8+ T cells, or bulk PBMC T cells (not recorded which). The CDR3: CASSSRASNTGELFF.